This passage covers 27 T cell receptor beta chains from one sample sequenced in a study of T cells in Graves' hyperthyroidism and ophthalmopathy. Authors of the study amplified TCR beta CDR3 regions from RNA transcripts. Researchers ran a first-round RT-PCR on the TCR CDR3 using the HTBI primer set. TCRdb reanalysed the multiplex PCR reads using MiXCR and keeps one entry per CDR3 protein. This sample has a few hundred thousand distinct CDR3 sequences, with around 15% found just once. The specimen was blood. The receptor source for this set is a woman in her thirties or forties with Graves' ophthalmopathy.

The CDR3, as DNA: TGCGCCAGCAGTGATCTTCAGCGGAGCACAGATACGCAGTATTTT. This encodes CASSDLQRSTDTQYF. The V and J genes are TRBV10-2 and TRBJ2-3; a possible D gene is TRBD2 (5 bases). The germline V gene has CDR1 WSHSY and CDR2 SAAADI. Trimming shortened V by 3 bases and J by 0 bases, and 10 bases separated the two germline ends. The CDR3 covers 15 residues.

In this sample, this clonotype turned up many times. The CDR3 loop reads CATSRGNSREGEQFF. For the CDR3, the DNA is TGTGCCACCAGCAGAGGCAATTCTAGGGAGGGTGAGCAGTTCTTC. J is TRBJ2-1 and V is TRBV15, with TRBD2 matching over 7 bases. The CDR3 has 15 residues. Trimming took 1 base from V and 9 from J; bases not matched to a gene: 9. Per the germline V gene, CDR1 is LNHNV and CDR2 is YYDKDF (reference sequence).

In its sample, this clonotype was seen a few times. The CDR3 DNA reads as TGTGCCAGCAGCCTCGCCGGGGTCCCTACAAGGCAGTACTTC. Translated: CASSLAGVPTRQYF. The chain joins TRBV14 to TRBJ2-7; D is perhaps TRBD2 (5 bases). CDR1 and CDR2 from the germline V gene are SGHDN and FVKESK. This CDR3 is 14 amino acids long. The V end was cut by 4 bases, the J end by 9 bases, with 19 bases between.

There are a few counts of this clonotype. The CDR3 bases are TGTGCCTGGAGACCTACCACAGGGGATGCTTACGAGCAGTACTTC. Its protein product is CAWRPTTGDAYEQYF. V usage is TRBV30 and J usage is TRBJ2-7; 7 bases map to TRBD1. CDR1 is GTSNPN, CDR2 SVGIG, per germline (reference sequence). CDR3 length equals 15 residues. V shed 3 bases, J shed 4 bases, and the junction held 12 bases outside the gene matches.

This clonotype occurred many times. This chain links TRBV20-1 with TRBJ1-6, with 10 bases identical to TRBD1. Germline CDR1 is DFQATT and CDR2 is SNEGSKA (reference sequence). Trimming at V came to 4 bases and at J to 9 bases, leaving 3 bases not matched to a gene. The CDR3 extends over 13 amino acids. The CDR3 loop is CSATGTGASPLHF. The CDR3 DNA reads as TGCAGTGCTACCGGGACAGGGGCTTCACCCCTCCACTTT.

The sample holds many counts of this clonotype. CDR3 DNA: TGTGCCACCAGCAGAGATGGACTAGCGACTAGGGAGCTCAATGAGCAGTTCTTC. It is translated as CATSRDGLATRELNEQFF. This sequence joins TRBV15 and TRBJ2-1, with 9 positions matching TRBD2. This CDR3 region has 18 residues. The germline gives CDR1 LNHNV, CDR2 YYDKDF (reference sequence). Trimming removed 0 bases from V and 6 bases from J; junction bases left unmatched: 12.

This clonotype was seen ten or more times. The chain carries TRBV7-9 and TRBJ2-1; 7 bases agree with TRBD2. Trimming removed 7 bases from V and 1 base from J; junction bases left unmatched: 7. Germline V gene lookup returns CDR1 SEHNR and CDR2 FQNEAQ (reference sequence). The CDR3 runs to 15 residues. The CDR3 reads CASTGGGISYNEQFF. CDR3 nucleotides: TGTGCCAGCACGGGAGGAGGTATTTCCTACAATGAGCAGTTCTTC.

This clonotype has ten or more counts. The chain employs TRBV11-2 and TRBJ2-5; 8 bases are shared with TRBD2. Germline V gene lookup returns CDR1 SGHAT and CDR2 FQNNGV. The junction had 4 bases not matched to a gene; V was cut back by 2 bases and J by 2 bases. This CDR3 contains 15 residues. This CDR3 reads CASSLFGGRQETQYF. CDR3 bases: TGTGCCAGCAGCTTATTCGGCGGGAGGCAAGAGACCCAGTACTTC. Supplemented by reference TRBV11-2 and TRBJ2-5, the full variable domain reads EAGVAQSPRYKIIEKRQSVAFWCNPISGHATLYWYQQILGQGPKLLIQFQNNGVVDDSQLPKDRFSAERLKGVDSTLKIQPAKLEDSAVYLCASSLFGGRQETQYFGPGTRLLVL.

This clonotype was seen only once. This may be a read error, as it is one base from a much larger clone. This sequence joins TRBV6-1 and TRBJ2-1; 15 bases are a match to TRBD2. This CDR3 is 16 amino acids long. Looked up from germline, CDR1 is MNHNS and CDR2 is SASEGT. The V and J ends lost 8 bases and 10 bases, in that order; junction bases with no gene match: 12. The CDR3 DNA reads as TGTGCCAGCGCCATTTCCCGGACTAGCGGGAGGGTAGAGCAGTTCTTC. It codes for CASAISRTSGRVEQFF.

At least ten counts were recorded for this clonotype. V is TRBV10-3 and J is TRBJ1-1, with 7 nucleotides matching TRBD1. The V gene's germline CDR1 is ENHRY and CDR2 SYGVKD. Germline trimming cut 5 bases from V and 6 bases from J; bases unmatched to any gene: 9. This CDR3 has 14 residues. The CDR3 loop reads CAISTTNRGAEAFF. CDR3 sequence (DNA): TGTGCCATCAGTACTACTAACAGGGGCGCTGAAGCTTTCTTT.

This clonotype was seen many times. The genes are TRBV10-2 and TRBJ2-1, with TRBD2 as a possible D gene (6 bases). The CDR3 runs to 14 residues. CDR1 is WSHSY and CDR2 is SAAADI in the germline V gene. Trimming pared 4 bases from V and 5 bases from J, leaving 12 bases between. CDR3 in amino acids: CASSARRDDNEQFF. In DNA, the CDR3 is TGCGCCAGCAGTGCACGGCGGGACGACAATGAGCAGTTCTTC.

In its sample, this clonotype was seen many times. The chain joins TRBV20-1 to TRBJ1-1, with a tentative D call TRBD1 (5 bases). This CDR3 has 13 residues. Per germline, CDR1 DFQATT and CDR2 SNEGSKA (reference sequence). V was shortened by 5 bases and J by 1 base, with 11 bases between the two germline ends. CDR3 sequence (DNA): TGCAGTGCTCCGGGGGGGTCGAACACTGAAGCTTTCTTT. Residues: CSAPGGSNTEAFF.

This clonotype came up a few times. CDR3 nucleotides: TGCGCCAGCAGCCAAGATCCGCGGGGGGGCCTGAAGACCCAGTACTTC. It yields the protein CASSQDPRGGLKTQYF. The chain has TRBV4-1 and TRBJ2-5, with TRBD2 matching 9 bases. V shed 0 bases and J 6 bases; nucleotides not matched to a gene: 8. Germline assignment: CDR1 MGHRA and CDR2 YSYEKL. This CDR3 contains 16 residues.

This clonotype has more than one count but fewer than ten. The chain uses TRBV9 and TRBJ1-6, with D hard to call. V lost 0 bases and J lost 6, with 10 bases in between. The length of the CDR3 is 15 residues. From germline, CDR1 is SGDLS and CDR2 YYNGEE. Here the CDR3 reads CASSVALGGNSPLHF. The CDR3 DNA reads TGTGCCAGCAGCGTAGCTCTAGGAGGTAATTCACCCCTCCACTTT.

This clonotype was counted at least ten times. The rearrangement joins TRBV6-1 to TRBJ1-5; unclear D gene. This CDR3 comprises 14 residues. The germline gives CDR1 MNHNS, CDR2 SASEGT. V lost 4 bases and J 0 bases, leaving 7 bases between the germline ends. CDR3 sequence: CASSVDYSNQPQHF. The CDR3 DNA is TGTGCCAGCAGTGTCGATTATAGCAATCAGCCCCAGCATTTT.

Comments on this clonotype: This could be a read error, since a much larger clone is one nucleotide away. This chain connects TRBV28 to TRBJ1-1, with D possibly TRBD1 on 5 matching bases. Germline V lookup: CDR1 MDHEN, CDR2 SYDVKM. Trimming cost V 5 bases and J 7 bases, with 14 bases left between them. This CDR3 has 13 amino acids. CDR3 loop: CASSHQYRNEAFF. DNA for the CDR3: TGTGCCAGCAGTCACCAGTACAGGAATGAAGCTTTCTTT.

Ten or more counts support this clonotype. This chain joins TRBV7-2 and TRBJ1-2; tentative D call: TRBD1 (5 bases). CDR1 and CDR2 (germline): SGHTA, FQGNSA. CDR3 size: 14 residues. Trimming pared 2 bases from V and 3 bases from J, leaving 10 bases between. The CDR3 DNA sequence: TGTGCCAGCAGCTTAAGCCAGGGAGACTATGGCTACACCTTC. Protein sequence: CASSLSQGDYGYTF.

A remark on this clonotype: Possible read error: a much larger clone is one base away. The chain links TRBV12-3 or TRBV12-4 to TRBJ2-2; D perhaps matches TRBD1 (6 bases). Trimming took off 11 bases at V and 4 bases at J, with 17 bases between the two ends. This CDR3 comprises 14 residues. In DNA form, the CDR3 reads TGTGCCGGCCGTAAACAGGGTTTCACCGGGGAGCTGTTTTTT. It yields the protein CAGRKQGFTGELFF.

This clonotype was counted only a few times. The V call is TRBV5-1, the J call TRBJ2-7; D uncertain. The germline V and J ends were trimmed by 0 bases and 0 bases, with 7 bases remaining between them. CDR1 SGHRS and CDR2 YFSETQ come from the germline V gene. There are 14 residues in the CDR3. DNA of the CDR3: TGCGCCAGCAGCTTGGAGTTTAGCTCCTACGAGCAGTACTTC. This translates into CASSLEFSSYEQYF. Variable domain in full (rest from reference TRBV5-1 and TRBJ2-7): KAGVTQTPRYLIKTRGQQVTLSCSPISGHRSVSWYQQTPGQGLQFLFEYFSETQRNKGNFPGRFSGRQFSNSRSEMNVSTLELGDSALYLCASSLEFSSYEQYFGPGTRLTVT.

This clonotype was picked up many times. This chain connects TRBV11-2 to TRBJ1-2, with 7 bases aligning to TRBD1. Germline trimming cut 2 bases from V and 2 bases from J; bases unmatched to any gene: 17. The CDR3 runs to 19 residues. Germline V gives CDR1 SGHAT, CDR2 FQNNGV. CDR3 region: CASSLPTLGQQGNNYGYTF. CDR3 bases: TGTGCCAGCAGCTTACCAACTCTAGGTCAACAGGGGAACAACTATGGCTACACCTTC.

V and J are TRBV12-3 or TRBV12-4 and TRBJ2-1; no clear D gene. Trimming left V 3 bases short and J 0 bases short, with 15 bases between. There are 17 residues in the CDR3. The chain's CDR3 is CASSFFPRPSSYNEQFF. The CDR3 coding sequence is TGTGCCAGCAGTTTCTTCCCCAGGCCAAGCTCCTACAATGAGCAGTTCTTC.

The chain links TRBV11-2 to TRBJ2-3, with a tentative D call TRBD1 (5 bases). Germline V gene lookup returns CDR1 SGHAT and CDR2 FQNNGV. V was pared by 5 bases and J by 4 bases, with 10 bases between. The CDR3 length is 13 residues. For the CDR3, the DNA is TGTGCCAGCAGCCAAGGGGTGCCAGATACGCAGTATTTT. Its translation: CASSQGVPDTQYF.

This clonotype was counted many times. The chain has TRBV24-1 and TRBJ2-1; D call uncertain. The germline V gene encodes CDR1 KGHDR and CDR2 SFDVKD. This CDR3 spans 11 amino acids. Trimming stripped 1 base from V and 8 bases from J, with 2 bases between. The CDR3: CATSDFDEQFF. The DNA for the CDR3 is TGTGCCACCAGTGATTTCGATGAGCAGTTCTTC.

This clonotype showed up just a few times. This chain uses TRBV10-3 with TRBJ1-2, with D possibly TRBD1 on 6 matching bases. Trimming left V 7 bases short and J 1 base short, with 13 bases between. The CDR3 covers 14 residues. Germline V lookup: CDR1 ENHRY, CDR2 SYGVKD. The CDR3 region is CAINTGTSNYGYTF. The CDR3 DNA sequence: TGTGCCATCAACACCGGGACAAGTAACTATGGCTACACCTTC.

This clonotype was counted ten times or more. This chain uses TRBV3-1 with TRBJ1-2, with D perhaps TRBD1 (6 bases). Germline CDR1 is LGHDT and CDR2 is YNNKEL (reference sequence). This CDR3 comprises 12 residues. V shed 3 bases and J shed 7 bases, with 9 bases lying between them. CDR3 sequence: CASSHRGGGYTF. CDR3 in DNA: TGTGCCAGCAGCCACAGGGGTGGTGGCTACACCTTC. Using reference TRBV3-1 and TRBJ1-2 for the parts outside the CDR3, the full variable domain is DTAVSQTPKYLVTQMGNDKSIKCEQNLGHDTMYWYKQDSKKFLKIMFSYNNKELIINETVPNRFSPKSPDKAHLNLHINSLELGDSAVYFCASSHRGGGYTFGSGTRLTVV.

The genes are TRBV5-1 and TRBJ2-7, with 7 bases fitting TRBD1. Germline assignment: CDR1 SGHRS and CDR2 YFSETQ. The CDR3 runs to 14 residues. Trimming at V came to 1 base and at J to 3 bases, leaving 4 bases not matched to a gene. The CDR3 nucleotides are TGCGCCAGCAGCTTGAGTCCAGGGGGCTACGAGCAGTACTTC. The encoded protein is CASSLSPGGYEQYF.

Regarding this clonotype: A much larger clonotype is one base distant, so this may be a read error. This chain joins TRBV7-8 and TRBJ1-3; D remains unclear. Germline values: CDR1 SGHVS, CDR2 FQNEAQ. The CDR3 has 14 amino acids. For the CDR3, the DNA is TGTGCCAGCAGCTTACTCGACTCTGAAAACACCATATATTTT. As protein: CASSLLDSENTIYF.